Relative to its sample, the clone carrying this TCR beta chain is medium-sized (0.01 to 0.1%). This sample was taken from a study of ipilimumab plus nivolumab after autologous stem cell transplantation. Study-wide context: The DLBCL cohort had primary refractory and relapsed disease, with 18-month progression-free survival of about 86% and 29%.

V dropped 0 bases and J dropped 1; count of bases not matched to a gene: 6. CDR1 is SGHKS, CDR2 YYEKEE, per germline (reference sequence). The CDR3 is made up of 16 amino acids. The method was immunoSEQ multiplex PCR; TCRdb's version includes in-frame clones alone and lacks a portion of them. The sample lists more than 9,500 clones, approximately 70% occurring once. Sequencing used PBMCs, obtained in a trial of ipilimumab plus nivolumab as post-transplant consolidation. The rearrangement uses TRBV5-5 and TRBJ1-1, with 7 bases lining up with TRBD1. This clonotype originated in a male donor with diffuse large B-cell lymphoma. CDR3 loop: CASSLGPRTGNTEAFF. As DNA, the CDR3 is TGTGCCAGCAGCTTGGGCCCCAGGACAGGGAACACTGAAGCTTTCTTT.